The rows below give T cell receptor beta chains drawn from one sample of a study of T-cell memory formation after mild COVID-19. TCRdb used MiXCR to reprocess the 5' RACE reads, holding one entry per CDR3 protein. The sample has approximately 490,000 distinct CDR3 sequences, roughly 20% seen once; the top ten hold approximately 13%. The sequencing input was PBMCs or a T cell subset sorted from them (not recorded which). These receptor sequences come from an adult woman who had mild COVID-19 (a few samples of this study predate the infection). Cell type and time point are not known. The CDR3 runs from the conserved cysteine through the conserved F or W.

V gene | CDR3 protein
TRBV2 | CATGQQNQPQHF
TRBV3-1 | CASTRGAGELFF
TRBV7-6 | CASSSVSTEAFF
TRBV5-1 | CASSFGQGIYEQYF
TRBV7-6 | CASSLVPYPGPAMGMNTEAFF
TRBV12-3/TRBV12-4 | CASSLRDRGYEQYF
TRBV7-2 | CASSHRGHNTGELFF
TRBV5-1 | CASKWVYGTSSHQGGNEQFF
TRBV20-1 | CSARDVLNTGELFF
TRBV12-3/TRBV12-4 | CASSSTRGVQETQYF
TRBV12-3/TRBV12-4 | CASSFSSGFGTEAFF
TRBV7-8 | CASSPYGRGYNEQFF
TRBV29-1 | CSATGTSYEQYF
TRBV6-5 | CASSYSGGYNEQFF